These 10 T cell receptor beta chains originate from one sample sequenced in a study of CD8 T cells in ankylosing spondylitis. TCRdb reanalysed the 5' RACE reads using MiXCR and keeps one entry per CDR3 protein. This table holds around 340,000 distinct CDR3 sequences, about 20% found once. Sequenced material: blood, either unsorted or a sorted T cell fraction (not recorded which). These receptors originate from a male donor with ankylosing spondylitis or in good health (not recorded which).

This clonotype has a handful of counts. The J gene is TRBJ1-6, the V gene TRBV20-1; 7 positions agree with TRBD1. V trimming: 6 bases; J trimming: 4 bases; junction bases outside the gene matches: 9. The CDR3 extends over 15 amino acids. Germline V gene sequence: CDR1 DFQATT, CDR2 SNEGSKA (reference sequence). CDR3 residues: CSAQGQVDYNSPLHF. As DNA, the CDR3 is TGCAGTGCCCAAGGACAGGTCGATTATAATTCACCCCTCCACTTT.

This clonotype was counted a few times. J is TRBJ2-2 and V is TRBV12-3 or TRBV12-4; the D call may be TRBD1 or TRBD2 (5 bases each). The CDR3 has 16 amino acids. V lost 4 bases and J 1 base, leaving 13 bases between the germline ends. The CDR3 is CASSSTGPVNTGELFF. CDR3 DNA sequence: TGTGCCAGCAGTTCAACGGGGCCCGTGAACACCGGGGAGCTGTTTTTT.

The chain couples TRBV9 to TRBJ2-3; 7 bases match TRBD1. Germline V lookup: CDR1 SGDLS, CDR2 YYNGEE. With V trimmed by 4 bases and J by 4 bases, 3 bases remained unmatched. The CDR3 consists of 13 residues. The CDR3 loop reads CASSTDRADTQYF. CDR3 bases: TGTGCCAGCAGCACCGACAGGGCAGATACGCAGTATTTT.

This clonotype came up a few times. The chain's CDR3 is CASRLASGGYQETQYF. The DNA of the CDR3 is TGTGCCAGCAGGCTAGCTAGCGGGGGGTACCAAGAGACCCAGTACTTC. The rearrangement links TRBV12-3 or TRBV12-4 to TRBJ2-5, with 11 bases fitting TRBD2. Trimming cost V 6 bases and J 0 bases; bases outside gene matches: 6. CDR3 length: 16 amino acids.

Only a few counts were recorded for this clonotype. This chain connects TRBV7-9 to TRBJ2-7; TRBD1 matches at 7 bases. Germline lookup yields CDR1 SEHNR and CDR2 FQNEAQ (reference sequence). CDR3 size: 15 residues. V dropped 5 bases and J dropped 7; count of bases not matched to a gene: 14. The CDR3 spells CASSTRQGPVGEQYF. DNA for the CDR3: TGTGCCAGCAGCACCCGACAGGGACCAGTGGGGGAGCAGTACTTC. Looking up the rest from reference TRBV7-9 and TRBJ2-7 gives the full variable domain: DTGVSQNPRHKITKRGQNVTFRCDPISEHNRLYWYRQTLGQGPEFLTYFQNEAQLEKSRLLSDRFSAERPKGSFSTLEIQRTEQGDSAMYLCASSTRQGPVGEQYFGPGTRLTVT.

The J gene is TRBJ2-2, the V gene TRBV19; the D gene is possibly TRBD2 (7 bases). V was trimmed by 5 bases and J by 4 bases, leaving 20 bases between them. CDR3 length: 17 residues. From germline, CDR1 is LNHDA and CDR2 SQIVND (reference sequence). The CDR3 spells CASSQLGGGLSTGELFF. As DNA, the CDR3 is TGTGCCAGTAGTCAGTTGGGCGGGGGCCTGAGCACCGGGGAGCTGTTTTTT.

The chain uses TRBV29-1 and TRBJ2-7, with TRBD2 identical over 14 bases. There are 17 residues in the CDR3. Germline CDR1 reads SQVTM; CDR2 reads ANQGSEA. V was clipped by 4 bases and J by 3 bases; unmatched bases: 11. The CDR3 reads CSVAGTSGGPTGYEQYF. CDR3 coding DNA: TGCAGCGTTGCCGGGACTAGCGGGGGCCCTACAGGCTACGAGCAGTACTTC.

Only a few counts were recorded for this clonotype. This chain uses TRBV12-3 or TRBV12-4 with TRBJ2-3; TRBD2 aligns across 9 bases. The CDR3 contains 16 residues. V shed 7 bases, J shed 4 bases, and the junction held 12 bases outside the gene matches. CDR3 DNA sequence: TGTGCCAGCACCCTCCGGGCGGCGGGGGGGCCAGATACGCAGTATTTT. This codes for CASTLRAAGGPDTQYF.

This chain uses TRBV7-8 with TRBJ2-7; 9 bases align to TRBD2. Germline V gene data show CDR1 as SGHVS and CDR2 as FQNEAQ. This CDR3 is 17 amino acids long. V lost 0 bases and J lost 2; bases outside the gene matches: 8. This CDR3 is CASSLALSGGNPYEQYF. In DNA, the CDR3 is TGTGCCAGCAGCTTAGCGCTGAGCGGGGGGAATCCCTACGAGCAGTACTTC. Full variable domain (missing parts from reference TRBV7-8 and TRBJ2-7): GAGVSQSPRYKVAKRGQDVALRCDPISGHVSLFWYQQALGQGPEFLTYFQNEAQLDKSGLPSDRFFAERPEGSVSTLKIQRTQQEDSAVYLCASSLALSGGNPYEQYFGPGTRLTVT.

Only a few counts were recorded for this clonotype. The rearrangement uses TRBV4-1 and TRBJ2-7, with D perhaps TRBD2 (7 bases). Trimming stripped 0 bases from V and 4 bases from J, with 16 bases between. The CDR3 sequence is 16 residues long. CDR1 is MGHRA, CDR2 YSYEKL, per germline. CDR3 residues: CASSQDSGGVQYEQYF. The CDR3, as DNA: TGCGCCAGCAGCCAAGATTCGGGGGGCGTTCAATACGAGCAGTACTTC.